One sample yielded the 14 T cell receptor beta chains listed below, sequenced in a study of somatic mutations in cytotoxic T cells in rheumatoid arthritis. Sequencing was performed with immunoSEQ multiplex PCR; in TCRdb, only in-frame clones are kept and a portion is missing. The sample has 7,100 or so clones; 80% are singletons. Input material: CD8+ T cells sorted from blood. The receptor set was obtained from an adult with rheumatoid arthritis.

The table lists this clone with a count of one. The V call is TRBV27, the J call TRBJ2-3, with D possibly being TRBD1 (5 bases). Between the trimmed V and J ends, which lost 5 bases and 4 bases, there was a span of 10 bases. The CDR3 totals 13 residues. The germline V gene has CDR1 MNHEY and CDR2 SMNVEV (reference sequence). CDR3 amino acids: CASSNRLADTQYF. The CDR3 DNA sequence: TGTGCCAGCAGTAACAGGTTAGCAGATACGCAGTATTTT.

The CDR3 nucleotides are TGTGCCAGCAGCTTAGCGTCGTCTAATGAAAAACTGTTTTTT. Amino acid sequence: CASSLASSNEKLFF. V is TRBV7-9 and J is TRBJ1-4; no reliable D call. The germline CDR1 and CDR2 sequences are SEHNR and FQNEAQ (reference sequence). With 0 bases removed from V and 3 bases from J, the gap between germline ends came to 5 bases. This CDR3 has 14 amino acids.

This clone has only a few counts. The chain employs TRBV9 and TRBJ1-1, with TRBD1 identical over 11 bases. The V segment lost 5 bases and the J segment 0 bases; nucleotides outside the gene matches: 6. The CDR3 totals 16 residues. CDR1 is SGDLS and CDR2 is YYNGEE in the germline V gene. The CDR3 DNA sequence: TGTGCCAGCAGTGAGGGGGACAGGGGGGTGAACACTGAAGCTTTCTTT. Amino acids: CASSEGDRGVNTEAFF.

The chain employs TRBV10-3 and TRBJ1-4; a weak D match, TRBD1 (5 bases). The CDR3 runs 13 residues. Germline V gives CDR1 ENHRY, CDR2 SYGVKD. Deletions cut 3 bases from V and 11 bases from J, with 13 bases between. CDR3 loop: CAISDPLREKLFF. CDR3 nucleotides: TGTGCCATCAGTGATCCCCTCAGGGAGAAACTGTTTTTT.

In the case of this clone: Germline and junction disagree at one end, which may indicate a read error. CDR3 DNA: TGTGCCAGCAGCGACAAGCGTGGCGACTCACTCTTC. Translating gives CASSDKRGDSLF. The gene calls are TRBV7-9 and TRBJ2-1; D gene uncertain. This CDR3 has 12 amino acids. CDR1 and CDR2 (germline): SEHNR, FQNEAQ (reference sequence).

The chain carries TRBV6-7 and TRBJ2-7, with D possibly being TRBD1 (6 bases). TRBV6-7 is an open reading frame whose function is uncertain. Trimming cost V 7 bases and J 2 bases, with 12 bases left between them. This CDR3 is built from 13 residues. CDR3 DNA: TGTGCCAGCAATGAGACAGGCGCCTACGAGCAGTACTTC. It codes for CASNETGAYEQYF.

The chain has TRBV19 and TRBJ1-1; D might be TRBD1 (6 bases). The V gene's germline CDR1 is LNHDA and CDR2 SQIVND (reference sequence). There are 14 residues in the CDR3. V lost 8 bases and J lost 0, with 13 bases in between. This CDR3 reads CASSTGPMNTEAFF. The CDR3 nucleotides read TGTGCCAGTTCGACAGGCCCAATGAACACTGAAGCTTTCTTT.

The rearrangement uses TRBV19 and TRBJ2-3; D is perhaps TRBD2 (5 bases). In germline, CDR1 is LNHDA, CDR2 SQIVND (reference sequence). Trimming removed 2 bases from V and 3 bases from J, with 12 bases in between. CDR3 length: 15 amino acids. CDR3 nucleotide sequence: TGTGCCAGTAGTATAAGCGGAGCATGGACAGATACGCAGTATTTT. It is translated as CASSISGAWTDTQYF.

The rearrangement links TRBV6-1 to TRBJ2-7; 13 bases agree with TRBD2. Germline-derived CDR1 and CDR2 are MNHNS and SASEGT. This CDR3 spans 16 amino acids. V was pared by 3 bases and J by 3 bases, with 5 bases of the junction left unmatched. CDR3 region: CASSEGLAGPLYEQYV. CDR3 DNA sequence: TGTGCCAGCAGTGAGGGACTAGCGGGGCCCCTCTACGAGCAGTACGTC.

V usage is TRBV10-3 and J usage is TRBJ1-5; TRBD1 aligns across 9 bases. Germline loops: CDR1 ENHRY, CDR2 SYGVKD. J was trimmed by 2 bases and V by 6 bases; bases with no gene match: 5. This CDR3 has 15 residues. In DNA form, the CDR3 reads TGTGCCATCAGGGGGACAGGGCCGGGCAATCAGCCCCAGCATTTT. Translating it yields CAIRGTGPGNQPQHF.

This clone was detected once. The chain is built from TRBV19 and TRBJ1-1; D gene uncertain. Germline loops: CDR1 LNHDA, CDR2 SQIVND (reference sequence). Deletions cut 11 bases from V and 2 bases from J, with 15 bases between. The CDR3 has 13 amino acids. CDR3 region: CASGPRANTEAFF. In nucleotides, the CDR3 is TGTGCCTCTGGCCCAAGGGCAAACACTGAAGCTTTCTTT.

The genes are TRBV18 and TRBJ1-6; a weak D match, TRBD1 (6 bases). The ends were cut back, 5 bases at V and 9 bases at J, with 17 bases in the middle. This CDR3 region has 15 residues. CDR1 is KGHSH, CDR2 LQKENI, per germline. The CDR3 nucleotides read TGTGCCAGCTCATCCACCGGGACATTAAGTTCACCCCTCCACTTT. Its protein is CASSSTGTLSSPLHF.

V gene TRBV4-1 combines with J gene TRBJ1-6; 7 bases are a match to TRBD1. Germline lookup yields CDR1 MGHRA and CDR2 YSYEKL. This CDR3 comprises 15 residues. The V gene end was trimmed by 1 base and the J gene end by 10 bases; junction bases not matched to a gene: 7. The CDR3 nucleotides read TGCGCCAGCAGCCAAGCTCTGGCAGGGGGATCACCCCTCCACTTT. Amino acids: CASSQALAGGSPLHF.

V gene TRBV7-2 combines with J gene TRBJ1-5; 9 bases align to TRBD1. Germline V CDR1 and CDR2: SGHTA, FQGNSA. With 5 bases clipped from V and 6 bases from J, the junction kept 5 bases outside the gene matches. The CDR3 consists of 14 residues. The CDR3 loop reads CASSRDRVSQPQHF. For the CDR3, the DNA is TGTGCCAGCAGCCGGGACAGGGTTTCTCAGCCCCAGCATTTT.